The T cell receptor (beta chain) described here comes from a study of T-cell reconstitution after alpha-beta-depleted transplantation in children. Many counts were recorded for this clonotype. Unique molecular identifiers were incorporated during preparation of the TCRbeta library. TCRdb re-called the PCR reads with MiXCR, one entry per CDR3 protein. The sample holds hundreds of thousands of distinct CDR3 sequences, around 16% seen once. The input for sequencing was PBMCs from the stem cell graft donor, taken from the stem cell graft. This TCR was sampled from a human donor who donated a stem cell graft to a child with acute myeloid leukemia.

For the CDR3, the DNA is TGCGCCAGCACTAATAGCGGGGGGGCGTACAATGAGCAGTTCTTC. Translating it yields CASTNSGGAYNEQFF. The chain joins TRBV10-2 to TRBJ2-1; 11 positions match TRBD2. Trimming at V came to 7 bases and at J to 4 bases, leaving 6 bases not matched to a gene. Germline loops: CDR1 WSHSY, CDR2 SAAADI. CDR3 size: 15 residues.